The subject of this entry is one TCR beta chain. What it binds is not known. The record originates from a study of cytomegalovirus exposure and HLA in healthy donors. General study findings and limits: Analysis was carried out at a later point, and it linked a missense DCLRE1C variant to TCR beta V- and J-gene trimming.

The study ran its PCR with 60 Vbeta and 13 Jbeta primers. Profiled with immunoSEQ multiplex PCR; TCRdb holds only in-frame clones, not every one. The sample lists 95,000 to 110,000 clones; approximately 78% were seen once. Sequenced: PBMCs. The sequence was collected from a woman between 35 and 50 years old in good health and CMV-seronegative.

CDR3 nucleotide sequence: TGTGCCAGCAGCCCTGGACGGGACTACGAGCAGTACTTC. Its protein product is CASSPGRDYEQYF. This chain links TRBV13 with TRBJ2-5; D might be TRBD2 (5 bases). The J call may be wrong; the DNA end is better matched by TRBJ2-7. Per germline, CDR1 PRHDT and CDR2 FYEKMQ (reference sequence). The length of the CDR3 is 13 residues.